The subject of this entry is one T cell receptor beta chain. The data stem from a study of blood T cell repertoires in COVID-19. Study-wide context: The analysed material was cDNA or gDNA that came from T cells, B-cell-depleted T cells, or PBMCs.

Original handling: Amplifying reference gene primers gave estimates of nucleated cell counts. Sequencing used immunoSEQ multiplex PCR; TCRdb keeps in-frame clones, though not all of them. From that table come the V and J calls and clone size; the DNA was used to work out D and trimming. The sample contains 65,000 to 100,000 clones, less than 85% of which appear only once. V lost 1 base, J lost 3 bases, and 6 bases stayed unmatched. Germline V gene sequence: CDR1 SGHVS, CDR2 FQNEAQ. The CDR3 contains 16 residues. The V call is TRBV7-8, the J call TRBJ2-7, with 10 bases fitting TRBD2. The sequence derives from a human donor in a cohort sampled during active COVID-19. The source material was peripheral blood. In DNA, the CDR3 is TGTGCCAGCAGCTTAGGTTTTACTAGCGGGGACTACGAGCAGTACTTC. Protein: CASSLGFTSGDYEQYF.